These 20 T cell receptor beta chains share one sample of origin, sequenced in a study of CD8 T cells in ankylosing spondylitis (dated by TCRdb to the late 2010s). No antigen has been identified for these receptors. Study-wide conclusions, independent of this receptor: A TCR beta motif of several highly homologous amino acid variants appeared characteristic of blood from ankylosing spondylitis patients.

The receptor library was made with 5' RACE. The listed sequencing device is Illumina HiSeq 2500. TCRdb passed the public sequencing reads through fastp at Q25 and MiXCR, retaining productive beta sequences. Every entry covers one CDR3 protein and lists the most common genes and DNA from its rows. The sample contains approximately 220,000 distinct CDR3 sequences, 15% to 20% of them found a single time. The biggest ten clones account for approximately 42% of the sample. The sequenced sample consisted of blood, either unsorted or a sorted T cell fraction (not recorded which). Receptors were obtained from a male donor with ankylosing spondylitis.

V usage is TRBV7-6 and J usage is TRBJ2-7; D possibly corresponds to TRBD1 (5 bases). Germline CDR1 and CDR2: SGHVS and FNYEAQ. Trimming shortened V by 4 bases and J by 3 bases, and 13 bases separated the two germline ends. The CDR3 loop spans 14 amino acids. The CDR3 DNA is TGTGCCAGCAGCTCGCTAGACAGAGTCTACGAGCAGTACTTC. Translating gives CASSSLDRVYEQYF. The variable domain in full, with the rest retrieved from reference TRBV7-6 and TRBJ2-7, is GAGVSQSPRYKVTKRGQDVALRCDPISGHVSLYWYRQALGQGPEFLTYFNYEAQQDKSGLPNDRFSAERPEGSISTLTIQRTEQRDSAMYRCASSSLDRVYEQYFGPGTRLTVT.

This clonotype has a handful of counts. The chain joins TRBV4-3 to TRBJ2-1; perhaps TRBD2 as D (5 bases). V lost 2 bases, J lost 3 bases, and 17 bases lay in between. Germline lookup yields CDR1 LGHNA and CDR2 YSLEER. The CDR3 is 17 amino acids. The chain's CDR3 is CASSQFYEEDVYNEQFF. The CDR3 DNA is TGCGCCAGCAGCCAATTCTATGAGGAGGATGTCTACAATGAGCAGTTCTTC.

This clonotype was counted only a few times. V gene TRBV12-3 or TRBV12-4 combines with J gene TRBJ1-1; D gene ambiguous. The CDR3 length is 14 residues. The ends were cut back, 1 base at V and 3 bases at J, with 9 bases in the middle. CDR3 DNA sequence: TGTGCCAGCAGTTTAGGGCCCATGGACACTGAAGCTTTCTTT. This encodes CASSLGPMDTEAFF.

This clonotype was picked up many times. The CDR3 region has the DNA TGTGCCAGCACCCTAGTGACAGGGGGCCCGAACACCGGGGAGCTGTTTTTT. Translated, it gives CASTLVTGGPNTGELFF. The chain is built from TRBV12-3 or TRBV12-4 and TRBJ2-2; 10 bases match TRBD1. The CDR3 has 17 residues. V lost 7 bases, J lost 0 bases, and 8 bases stayed unmatched.

The table lists this clonotype with a few counts. The chain carries TRBV10-3 and TRBJ1-1; D is unresolved. This CDR3 is built from 12 residues. Trimming took 2 bases from V and 0 from J, leaving 1 base between them. Looked up from germline, CDR1 is ENHRY and CDR2 is SYGVKD. CDR3 bases: TGTGCCATCAGTGAGATGAACACTGAAGCTTTCTTT. The encoded protein is CAISEMNTEAFF.

The sample holds one count of this clonotype. J is TRBJ2-1 and V is TRBV27; 7 positions agree with TRBD2. The CDR3 runs to 16 residues. Trimming cost V 5 bases and J 2 bases; bases outside gene matches: 9. From germline, CDR1 is MNHEY and CDR2 SMNVEV (reference sequence). CDR3 bases: TGTGCCAGCAGTCGGGGCTCTAGCGGTGCCTACAATGAGCAGTTCTTC. Its translation: CASSRGSSGAYNEQFF.

In its sample, this clonotype was seen a few times. The rearrangement uses TRBV11-1 and TRBJ2-1; 13 bases fit TRBD2. There are 19 residues in the CDR3. Germline V gene sequence: CDR1 SGHAT, CDR2 FQDESV (reference sequence). Trimming cost V 1 base and J 0 bases; bases outside gene matches: 6. The CDR3 protein is CASSLGLAGGVSSYNEQFF. The CDR3 region has the DNA TGTGCCAGCAGCTTAGGACTAGCGGGGGGCGTGAGCTCCTACAATGAGCAGTTCTTC.

This clonotype was found a few times. The genes are TRBV9 and TRBJ2-2, with D possibly being TRBD1 (5 bases). Trimming removed 0 bases from V and 0 bases from J, with 9 bases in between. Germline V gene lookup returns CDR1 SGDLS and CDR2 YYNGEE. CDR3 length equals 16 residues. Written as DNA, the CDR3 is TGTGCCAGCAGCGTAGCAGGGCAGGCGAACACCGGGGAGCTGTTTTTT. Translation gives CASSVAGQANTGELFF.

This clonotype turned up a few times. The CDR3 spells CASSSKGRGSYNEQFF. DNA for the CDR3: TGTGCCAGCAGTTCGAAGGGGCGGGGGTCCTACAATGAGCAGTTCTTC. The gene calls are TRBV27 and TRBJ2-1; 7 nucleotides align to TRBD2. This CDR3 has 16 amino acids. The junction had 7 bases not matched to a gene; V was cut back by 4 bases and J by 1 base. Germline loops: CDR1 MNHEY, CDR2 SMNVEV (reference sequence).

The gene calls are TRBV7-6 and TRBJ1-1; D is perhaps TRBD1 (6 bases). The CDR3 spans 15 residues. The V and J ends lost 5 bases and 5 bases respectively, with 18 bases between them. In germline, CDR1 is SGHVS, CDR2 FNYEAQ. The chain's CDR3 is CASSPNRQAGTEAFF. The DNA of the CDR3 is TGTGCCAGCAGCCCAAATCGACAGGCCGGTACTGAAGCTTTCTTT. The full variable domain, in which reference TRBV7-6 and TRBJ1-1 provide the parts outside the CDR3, is GAGVSQSPRYKVTKRGQDVALRCDPISGHVSLYWYRQALGQGPEFLTYFNYEAQQDKSGLPNDRFSAERPEGSISTLTIQRTEQRDSAMYRCASSPNRQAGTEAFFGQGTRLTVV.

This clonotype showed up just a few times. This chain connects TRBV5-1 to TRBJ2-3; possibly TRBD2 for D (6 bases). The V end lost 6 bases, the J end lost 5 bases, and 16 bases lay between the germline ends. This CDR3 has 14 amino acids. CDR1 is SGHRS, CDR2 YFSETQ, per germline. The CDR3 DNA sequence: TGCGCCAGCATGCCGGGAGAGGTCGGAGATACGCAGTATTTT. The encoded protein is CASMPGEVGDTQYF.

J is TRBJ2-3 and V is TRBV4-2, with 10 bases that match TRBD1. The germline gives CDR1 LGHNA, CDR2 YNFKEQ. The CDR3 spans 16 residues. The trim removed 4 bases at V and 4 bases at J, leaving 8 bases unmatched. The CDR3 DNA is TGTGCCAGCAGCCCCTGGGACAGGGGAGTTCCAGATACGCAGTATTTT. Translation gives CASSPWDRGVPDTQYF.

This chain links TRBV24-1 with TRBJ2-7, with D unclear. The CDR3 runs to 15 residues. V gave up 2 bases and J gave up 2 bases, with 12 bases separating them. CDR1 is KGHDR and CDR2 is SFDVKD in the germline V gene. The CDR3 protein is CATSDSLTSTYEQYF. In nucleotides, the CDR3 is TGTGCCACCAGTGATTCGCTAACTTCGACCTACGAGCAGTACTTC.

V and J are TRBV5-5 and TRBJ2-7; D might be TRBD1 or TRBD2, each matching 5 bases. CDR3 length: 15 amino acids. Per the germline V gene, CDR1 is SGHKS and CDR2 is YYEKEE (reference sequence). V was pared by 3 bases and J by 2 bases, with 15 bases between. The CDR3 DNA is TGTGCCAGCAGCTCTGTCGAGGGGCCCGCCTACGAGCAGTACTTC. This sequence encodes CASSSVEGPAYEQYF.

The chain has TRBV27 and TRBJ2-1; TRBD2 is a possible D gene (5 bases). Per germline, CDR1 MNHEY and CDR2 SMNVEV (reference sequence). V was cut by 3 bases and J by 2 bases, with 11 bases left in between. This CDR3 comprises 15 residues. CDR3 bases: TGTGCCAGCAGTTTTGAGGGCACCCCCTACAATGAGCAGTTCTTC. Residues: CASSFEGTPYNEQFF.

The chain couples TRBV3-1 to TRBJ2-7, with D tentatively TRBD1 (5 bases). CDR1 and CDR2 from the germline V gene are LGHDT and YNNKEL (reference sequence). V was shortened by 8 bases and J by 3 bases, with 29 bases between the two germline ends. The length of the CDR3 is 18 residues. CDR3 in amino acids: CASPSKSHGHQGLYEQYF. CDR3 in DNA: TGTGCCAGCCCATCTAAGAGTCATGGTCACCAGGGCCTCTACGAGCAGTACTTC.

This clonotype was detected only a few times. The chain uses TRBV10-3 and TRBJ2-7, with a tentative D call TRBD2 (5 bases). V lost 8 bases to trimming and J lost 4 bases, with 15 bases between them. Germline lookup yields CDR1 ENHRY and CDR2 SYGVKD. This CDR3 comprises 13 residues. CDR3 bases: TGTGCCATCCGGGGAGACCCATTTTACGAGCAGTACTTC. This encodes CAIRGDPFYEQYF.

The V and J genes are TRBV5-6 and TRBJ1-6; D is possibly TRBD1 (6 bases). The V gene lost 0 bases and the J gene lost 10 bases, with 11 bases spanning the gap. Germline CDR1 and CDR2: SGHDT and YYEEEE. The CDR3 is 14 amino acids. CDR3 coding DNA: TGTGCCAGCAGCTTGGGGGGGGGCGAGTCACCCCTCCACTTT. It yields the protein CASSLGGGESPLHF.

In this sample, this clonotype turned up many times. This rearrangement joins TRBV12-3 or TRBV12-4 to TRBJ2-1, with a weak D call TRBD1 (6 bases). This CDR3 has 11 amino acids. V gave up 6 bases and J gave up 15 bases, with 15 bases separating them. In DNA form, the CDR3 reads TGTGCCAGCAGCCTGGGGGCTACGCGGTTCTTC. This translates into CASSLGATRFF.

This clonotype came up a few times. The chain joins TRBV9 to TRBJ2-2, with D possibly matching TRBD2 (6 bases). Trimming took off 3 bases at V and 3 bases at J, with 30 bases between the two ends. Germline CDR1 is SGDLS and CDR2 is YYNGEE. This CDR3 region has 21 residues. The CDR3 DNA follows: TGTGCCAGCAGCGGCATACCCCGGGCGGGGAATTTCTTAGTGGACACCGGGGAGCTGTTTTTT. Its protein product is CASSGIPRAGNFLVDTGELFF. The full variable domain, with the rest looked up from reference TRBV9 and TRBJ2-2, is DSGVTQTPKHLITATGQRVTLRCSPRSGDLSVYWYQQSLDQGLQFLIQYYNGEERAKGNILERFSAQQFPDLHSELNLSSLELGDSALYFCASSGIPRAGNFLVDTGELFFGEGSRLTVL.